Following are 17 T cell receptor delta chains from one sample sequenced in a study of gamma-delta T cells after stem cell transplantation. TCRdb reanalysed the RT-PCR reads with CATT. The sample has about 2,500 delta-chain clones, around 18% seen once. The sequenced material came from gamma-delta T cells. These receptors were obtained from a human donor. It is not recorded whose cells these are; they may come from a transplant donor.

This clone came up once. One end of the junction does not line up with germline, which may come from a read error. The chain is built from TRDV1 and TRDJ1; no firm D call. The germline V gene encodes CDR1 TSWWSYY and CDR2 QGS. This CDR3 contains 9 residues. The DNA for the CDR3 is TGTGCTCTTGGTGCCGCGTTGTTCTTC. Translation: CALGAALFF.

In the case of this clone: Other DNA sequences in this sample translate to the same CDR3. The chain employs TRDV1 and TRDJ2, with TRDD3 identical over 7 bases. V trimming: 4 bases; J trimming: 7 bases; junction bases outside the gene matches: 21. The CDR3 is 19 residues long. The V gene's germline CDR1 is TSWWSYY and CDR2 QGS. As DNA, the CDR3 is TGTGCTCTTGGGGCCCCCGGGTTTTGGACGGGGATAGAAGTAGCACAACTCTTCTTT. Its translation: CALGAPGFWTGIEVAQLFF.

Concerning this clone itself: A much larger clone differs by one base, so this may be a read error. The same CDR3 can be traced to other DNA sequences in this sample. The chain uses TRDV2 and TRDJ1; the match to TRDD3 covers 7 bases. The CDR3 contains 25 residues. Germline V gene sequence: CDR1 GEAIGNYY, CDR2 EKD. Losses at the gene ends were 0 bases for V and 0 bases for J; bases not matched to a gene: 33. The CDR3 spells CACDTRVVSLYWGIRPHTYTDKLIF. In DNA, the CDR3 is TGTGCCTGTGACACCCGCGTTGTGTCCCTCTACTGGGGTATTCGACCTCATACTTACACCGATAAACTCATCTTT.

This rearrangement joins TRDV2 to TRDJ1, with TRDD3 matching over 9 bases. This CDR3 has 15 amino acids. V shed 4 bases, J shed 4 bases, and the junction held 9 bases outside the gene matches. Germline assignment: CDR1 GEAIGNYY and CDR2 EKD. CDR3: CACEPLGDWGDKLIF. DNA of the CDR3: TGTGCCTGTGAACCACTGGGGGACTGGGGCGATAAACTCATCTTT.

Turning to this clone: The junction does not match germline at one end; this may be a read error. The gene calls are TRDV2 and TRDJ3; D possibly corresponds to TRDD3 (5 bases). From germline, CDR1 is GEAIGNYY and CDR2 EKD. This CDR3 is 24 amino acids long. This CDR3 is CACDNIKAQIGDPRGAWYTRQMFF. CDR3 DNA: TGTGCCTGTGACAACATCAAAGCTCAAATCGGGGACCCCCGAGGAGCCTGGTACACCCGACAGATGTTTTTC.

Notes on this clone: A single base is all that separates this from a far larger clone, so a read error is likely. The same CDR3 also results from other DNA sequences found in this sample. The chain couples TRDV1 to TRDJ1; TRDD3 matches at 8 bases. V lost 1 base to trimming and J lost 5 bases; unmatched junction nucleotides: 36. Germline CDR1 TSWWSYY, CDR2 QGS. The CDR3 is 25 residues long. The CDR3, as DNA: TGTGCTCTTGGGGAACGAACCCTCTCCACCCTATTCGGCCTACTGGGGGTTATAAGGGGAGATAAACTCATCTTT. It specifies CALGERTLSTLFGLLGVIRGDKLIF.

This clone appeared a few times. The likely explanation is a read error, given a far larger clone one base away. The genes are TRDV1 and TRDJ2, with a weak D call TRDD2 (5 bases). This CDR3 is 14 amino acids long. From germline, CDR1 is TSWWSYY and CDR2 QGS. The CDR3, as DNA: TGTGCTCTTGGGGCATCACTTCCCCGCGGACAACCCTTCTTT. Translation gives CALGASLPRGQPFF.

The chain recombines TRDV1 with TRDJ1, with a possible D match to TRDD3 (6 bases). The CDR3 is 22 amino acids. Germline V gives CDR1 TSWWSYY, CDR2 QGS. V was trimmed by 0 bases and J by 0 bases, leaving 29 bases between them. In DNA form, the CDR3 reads TGTGCTCTTGGGGAACTATATAGGCCTCCGTTCCATCGGGGGGAGTACACCGATAAACTCATCTTT. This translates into CALGELYRPPFHRGEYTDKLIF.

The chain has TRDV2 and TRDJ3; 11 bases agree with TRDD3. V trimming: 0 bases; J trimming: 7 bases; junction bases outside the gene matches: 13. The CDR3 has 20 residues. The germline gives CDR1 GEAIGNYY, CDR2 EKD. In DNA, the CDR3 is TGTGCCTGTGACACCCTACTGGGGGATAAGCAAGGCTGTGACACCCGACAGATGTTTTTC. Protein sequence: CACDTLLGDKQGCDTRQMFF.

CDR3 nucleotide sequence: TGTGCTCTTGGGGAACTACTTCCCCTAGGACCCTGGGGGATACGTGGAGTATTGGCCGATAAACTCATCTTT. It specifies CALGELLPLGPWGIRGVLADKLIF. The chain has TRDV1 and TRDJ1, with TRDD3 matching 12 bases. This CDR3 is built from 24 residues. The germline gives CDR1 TSWWSYY, CDR2 QGS. The junction had 26 bases not matched to a gene; V was cut back by 0 bases and J by 3 bases.

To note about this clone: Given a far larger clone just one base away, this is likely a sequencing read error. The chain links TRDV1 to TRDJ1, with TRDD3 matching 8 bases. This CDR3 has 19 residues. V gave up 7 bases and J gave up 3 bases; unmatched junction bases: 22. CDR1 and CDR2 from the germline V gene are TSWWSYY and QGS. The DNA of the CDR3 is TGTGCTCTTGTGTTTAGACTACCCTCGTACTGGGGGCTACCCGATAAACTCATCTTT. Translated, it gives CALVFRLPSYWGLPDKLIF.

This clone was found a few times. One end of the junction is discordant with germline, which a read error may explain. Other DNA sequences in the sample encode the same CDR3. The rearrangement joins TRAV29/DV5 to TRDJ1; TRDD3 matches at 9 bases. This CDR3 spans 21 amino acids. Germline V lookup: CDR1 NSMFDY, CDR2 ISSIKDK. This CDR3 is CAASAASYRGGYQLYTDKLIF. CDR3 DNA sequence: TGCGCAGCAAGCGCGGCATCCTACCGAGGGGGATACCAACTGTACACCGATAAACTCATCTTT.

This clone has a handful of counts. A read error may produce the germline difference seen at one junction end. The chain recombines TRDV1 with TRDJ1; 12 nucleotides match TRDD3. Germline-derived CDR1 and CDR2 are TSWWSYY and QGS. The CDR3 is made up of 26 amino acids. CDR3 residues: CALGKLPGPGFLLLSDWGIPPDKLIF. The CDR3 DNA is TGTGCTCTTGGGAAACTCCCGGGGCCTGGATTCCTACTACTATCGGACTGGGGGATACCACCCGATAAACTCATCTTT.

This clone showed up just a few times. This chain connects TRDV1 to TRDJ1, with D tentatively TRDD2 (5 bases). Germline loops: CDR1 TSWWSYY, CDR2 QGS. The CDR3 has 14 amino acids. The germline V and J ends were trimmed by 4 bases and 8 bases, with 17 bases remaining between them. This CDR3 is CALGVLLPPGKLIF. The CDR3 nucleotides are TGTGCTCTTGGGGTCCTTCTCCCCCCCGGCAAACTCATCTTT.

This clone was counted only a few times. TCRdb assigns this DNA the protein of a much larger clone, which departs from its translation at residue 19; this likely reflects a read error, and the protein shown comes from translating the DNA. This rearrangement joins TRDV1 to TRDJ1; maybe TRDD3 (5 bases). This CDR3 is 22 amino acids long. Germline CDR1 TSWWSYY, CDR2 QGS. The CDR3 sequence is CALDDRGGSSGAGGFYTDELIF. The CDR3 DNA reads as TGTGCTCTTGATGATAGGGGAGGGAGCTCCGGAGCGGGGGGCTTTTACACCGATGAACTCATCTTT.

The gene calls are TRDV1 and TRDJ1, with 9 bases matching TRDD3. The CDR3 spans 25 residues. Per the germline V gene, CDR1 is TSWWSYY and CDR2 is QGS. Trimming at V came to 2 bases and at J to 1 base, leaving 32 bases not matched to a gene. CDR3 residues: CALGECITATQVNWGYAEFTDKLIF. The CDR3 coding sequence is TGTGCTCTTGGGGAATGTATTACCGCTACTCAGGTTAACTGGGGATACGCGGAATTCACCGATAAACTCATCTTT.

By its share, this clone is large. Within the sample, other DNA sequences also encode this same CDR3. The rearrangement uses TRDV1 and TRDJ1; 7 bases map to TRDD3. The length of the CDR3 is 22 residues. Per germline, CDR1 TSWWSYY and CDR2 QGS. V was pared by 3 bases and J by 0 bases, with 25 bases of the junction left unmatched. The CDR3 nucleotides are TGTGCTCTTGGGGAGACCCCTTTCCCCTCTTCAATCTGGGGGGCTTACACCGATAAACTCATCTTT. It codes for CALGETPFPSSIWGAYTDKLIF.